This T cell receptor (beta chain) was profiled in a study of blood T cell repertoires in COVID-19. The table came from immunoSEQ multiplex PCR; TCRdb's copy has only in-frame clones and leaves some out. The sample has 150,000 to 200,000 clones, 80% to 90% seen once. This clonotype originated in a man aged 30 to 39 with active or convalescent COVID-19. The sequenced sample consisted of peripheral blood.

The CDR3 DNA is TGCGCCAGCACCGGGACTAGCGGGAGGGCCCACTATGAGCAGTTCTTC. Residues: CASTGTSGRAHYEQFF. The V and J genes are TRBV5-1 and TRBJ2-1, with TRBD2 matching over 16 bases. This CDR3 has 16 residues. Germline V lookup: CDR1 SGHRS, CDR2 YFSETQ. The junction had 8 bases not matched to a gene; V was cut back by 6 bases and J by 8 bases.